Included here is one T cell receptor (beta chain) sequence, with context. What it recognizes is unknown. These data originate in a study of a mutant IDH1 vaccine in newly diagnosed glioma. The assay was immunoSEQ multiplex PCR, and TCRdb's table has in-frame clones only and misses some. The data contain about 54,000 clones, about nine tenths of them singletons. Looked up from germline, CDR1 is LNHDA and CDR2 is SQIVND (reference sequence). Trimming took off 4 bases at V and 7 bases at J, with 17 bases between the two ends. This CDR3 has 14 amino acids. Time point noted: week 35, safety follow-up. Mutant IDH1 20-mer peptide, at 300 ug, made up each vaccine dose, with topical imiquimod. Eight vaccine doses were administered to patients at weeks 1, 3, 5, 7, 11, 15, 19 and 23.

The J gene is TRBJ2-7, the V gene TRBV19, with D tentatively TRBD1 (6 bases). The input for sequencing was PBMCs, taken from a glioma patient whose treatment included an IDH1 peptide vaccine. This TCR derives from a man aged 35 to 55 with glioma. DNA of the CDR3: TGTGCCAGTAGTAACCCTGGGGGCGCCCAGGAGCAGTACTTC. It specifies CASSNPGGAQEQYF.